Listed here is a single TCR beta chain. Its antigen specificity is not known. The input lacks base qualities; no much larger clone sits a single base away. The cohort consisted of 650 to 850 healthy bone marrow donors. All cohort members were sampled while nominally healthy, although unrecorded immune exposures were likely present. The donor tested CMV seronegative and was one of the 352 seronegative cohort members. Every donor gave a peripheral blood sample, and the peripheral blood mononuclear cells from that sample were used for TCR beta sequencing. Genomic DNA extraction from the blood cell samples was performed with the Qiagen DNeasy Blood Extraction Kit. These data originate in a study of cytomegalovirus exposure and HLA in healthy donors (TCRdb year 2017). As for the study more broadly: In an earlier analysis of some 550 of the donors, 250 to 300 Gb of sequence data and 100 million or so unique TCR beta sequences from roughly 190 million T cells were reported. An early release covering about 600 HLA-typed donors comprised 250 to 350 gigabases of sequencing data and around 80 million unique TCR sequences. Among about 370 genotyped donors of the cohort, an average of roughly 230,000 unique TCR beta nucleotide sequences was sequenced per donor, of which approximately 18% were non-productive. Among the roughly 370 genotyped donors, around 81% belonged to the genetic ancestry cluster associated with self-reported Caucasian donors. A separate validation cohort of over 95 different subjects was used in addition to the approximately 640-subject first cohort. Typing coverage varied by locus: roughly 629-640 donors for A, B, C, DRB1 and DQB1; 500 to 550 for DQA1; 600 to 610 for DPA1; roughly 450 for DPB1. Donor age, sex, ethnicity and CMV serostatus were compiled alongside the repertoire data. Both class I and class II loci were covered by HLA typing, at four-digit resolution. The study profiled the T cell repertoires of 550 to 700 subjects by immunosequencing and related them to cytomegalovirus serostatus. In a later analysis, previously published TCR beta repertoires from 600 to 850 donors were re-analyzed and high-resolution HLA genotyping was added so that TCR occurrence patterns could be studied. To predict cytomegalovirus infection status, the study brought together high-throughput TCR immunosequencing, statistical association of individual TCRs with disease status, and machine learning. In a later genetic analysis, genome-wide SNP genotypes for about three fifths of the roughly 670 donors were used, and that subset was treated as a discovery cohort. Rather than using new phenotypic data, the later analysis identified candidate immune exposures from TCR beta sequences and from how often those sequences occurred across donors. The study was designed to test whether signatures of past pathogen exposure could be identified by cataloging public T cell receptors. Five DR-DQ haplotypes were handled as single units for association and clustering because linkage in the cohort was strong. An earlier analysis of several hundred of the donors used high-throughput TCR beta sequencing to judge whether each TCR beta V gene segment behaved as functional or pseudogenic. All discovery cohort repertoires had been generated using a single sequencing platform. Overall results and qualifications from the work: According to a later analysis, TCR association rates differed among HLA loci, with DRB1 alleles showing the most associated TCRs and HLA-C alleles showing the fewest. A cluster of highly shared sequence variants was judged likely to represent a technical artifact of the sequencing pipeline. Assigning TCR associations to individual alleles was difficult when HLA alleles, especially DR and DQ, strongly co-occurred. For the cohort, immune exposure information was limited to CMV serostatus. Correlated functional status among segregating V segments might be attributable to linkage disequilibrium, but an unknown experimental factor could not be ruled out. Because HLA typing was unavailable for some donors at each locus, only the typed subset was used in association tests. In a later analysis, HLA-associated TCR beta chains showed more clonal expansion and lower generation probabilities than non-associated chains that were equally common. The authors suggested that the approach could potentially be extended to other disease states and immunological phenotypes. Roughly uniform sequencing depth across donors was assumed in presence/absence analyses, although this assumption may not hold. The classifier was reported to diagnose cytomegalovirus status with high specificity and sensitivity in both the original and validation cohorts. A few of the identified cytomegalovirus-associated TCR beta chains were confirmed in vitro to be specific for cytomegalovirus antigens. A further reported finding was that TCR beta sequences accurately predicted the HLA-A and HLA-B alleles for most subjects in the first cohort. Most TCR sequences were seen in very few donors, while some public TCRs were found in many individuals. At a false discovery rate of 0.05, a later analysis linked 15,000 to 20,000 TCR beta sequences to specific HLA alleles. The earlier analysis of approximately 560 of the donors excluded roughly 16 rarely observed V segments, including chromosome 9 orphons, because counts were too low. A later genetic analysis reported fewer N-insertions in productive TCRs among donors in an Asian-associated ancestry cluster than the roughly 700-donor mean. An association between a missense DCLRE1C variant and V-gene and J-gene trimming of TCR beta chains was found in a later genetic analysis and replicated in an independent cohort. Because the 87-base-pair reads could not distinguish some IMGT-functional V segments, including TRBV6-2 and TRBV6-3, those segments were excluded. The study listed 150 to 200 TCR beta chains as associated with cytomegalovirus. An earlier analysis of approximately 570 of the donors showed that most TCR beta V segments appeared in productive rearrangements either about 87% or about 30% of the time, which broadly matched IMGT annotations. Most CMV-associated TCR beta chains appeared to be HLA-restricted in a later analysis, and the HLA associations seemed to be driven largely by CMV exposure. In a later analysis, several top co-occurrence clusters were reported to appear linked to parvovirus B19, influenza, CMV and Epstein-Barr virus. Only TCR beta chains were sequenced in this cohort, and the absence of alpha or paired-chain data limited detectable features.

Sequences SGDLS (CDR1) and YYNGEE (CDR2) are obtained from the germline V gene. The V and J ends are trimmed by 4 bases and 4 bases, leaving 20 bases between them. From the cysteine up to the phenylalanine, the CDR3 has a length of 16 residues. Only the CDR3 portion is preserved as DNA: 48 bases, with reading frame beginning at the first base. Library generation was performed with the immunoSEQ multiplex PCR assay. The multiplex PCR relied on a mix of 60 forward primers for TCR Vbeta segments and 13 reverse primers for TCR Jbeta segments. The CDR3 region of rearranged TCR beta genes was amplified from genomic DNA by a multiplex PCR assay. Amplified TCR beta libraries were sequenced as 87-base-pair reads on the Illumina HiSeq System. On the authors' methods: A later analysis tallied roughly 80 million unique TCR beta chains across the 660 or so repertoires, and approximately 12 million of those chains were shared by two or more donors. Raw reads were error-corrected and collapsed into unique sequences by a nearest-neighbor algorithm in which closely related sequences were merged to remove PCR and sequencing errors. Alignment of CDR3 sequences to IMGT reference sequences was used to assign V, D and J gene segments. For a sequence to be retained, at least a six-nucleotide match to both a V gene segment and a J gene segment was required. A rearrangement was called productive if the CDR3 had no stop codons and remained in frame with V and J, and every other rearrangement was called non-productive. Following IMGT convention, CDR3 was defined as the stretch from the second conserved V-encoded cysteine to the conserved J-encoded phenylalanine. The earlier analysis of about 530 of the donors excluded any sequence lacking an unambiguous match to a single V gene segment. In an earlier analysis of approximately 590 of the donors, V segments were called functional above 56.7% productive rearrangements and were called segregating when the between-donor standard deviation exceeded 5%. A statistical classification framework was developed to diagnose cytomegalovirus status using the catalog of TCR beta chain sequences. A later analysis assigned V and J genes by comparing TCR nucleotide sequences with IMGT/GENE-DB human TR gene sequences. Using the TCRdist pipeline, a later analysis assigned CDR3 sequences along with most-parsimonious VDJ recombination scenarios. In a later analysis, every TCR beta chain was defined by the combination of its CDR3 amino acid sequence and its V-gene family, and reads without a unique V-gene family were dropped. To address suspected cross-contamination and a sequencing artifact, a later analysis removed under 600 highly shared, low-generation-probability nucleotide sequences. A later analysis calculated a clonal expansion index for each public chain from normalized within-repertoire ranks of inferred template counts. Generation probabilities in a later analysis came from a VDJ recombination model fitted to out-of-frame rearrangements, and those results were checked against IGoR. In a later analysis, TCR-TCR, TCR-HLA and TCR-CMV co-occurrence was scored with hypergeometric tests, and a repertoire-size bias correction was applied to TCR pairs. To estimate false discovery rates, a later analysis permuted the HLA or CMV assignments 20 times. In a later analysis, co-occurring TCRs were grouped with DBSCAN, and TCRdist sequence similarity was added when clustering was performed within HLA-allele-positive subsets. Repertoires with fewer than 30,000 or more than 120,000 public chains, plus five repertoires with anomalous nucleotide sharing, were excluded from co-occurrence clustering. Not all clones reach the TCRdb copy of this immuneACCESS table, which keeps in-frame sequences only. Checked studies attribute under half of the gap to unresolved V genes and leave the rest unexplained. That table gives V, J and clone size, and the DNA gave D and trimming. This sample comprises 150,000 or so clones, around 74% of them detected only once. Together, the top ten hold 2.5% to 3% of the sample.

The sequenced material came from PBMCs. The rearrangement combines TRBV9 with TRBJ2-5; TRBD1 is perhaps the D gene, given 7 matching bases. The source is a man younger than 35 in good health and CMV-seronegative. The nucleotide sequence reads TGTGCCAGCAGCATAACTACAGGGGCGGGAAGAGAGACCCAGTACTTC. This sequence encodes CASSITTGAGRETQYF.